The TCR beta chain under discussion was sequenced for a study of blood T cell repertoires in COVID-19. The overall study: Specimens from acute and convalescent COVID-19 originated in the United States, Italy and Spain.

The CDR3 contains 15 residues. Looked up from germline, CDR1 is KGHDR and CDR2 is SFDVKD. V was clipped by 3 bases and J by 5 bases; unmatched bases: 6. Clones were read by immunoSEQ multiplex PCR, and TCRdb kept only the in-frame ones, dropping some. The table records approximately 170,000 clones, around 85% of them present only once. The chain recombines TRBV24-1 with TRBJ2-1; TRBD1 matches 7 bases. The clonotype comes from a man older than 75 with COVID-19, enrolled during active disease. The source material was peripheral blood. The CDR3: CATSDPGTVNNEQFF. The CDR3 region has the DNA TGTGCCACCAGTGATCCCGGGACAGTTAACAATGAGCAGTTCTTC.